This is a list of T cell receptor beta chains from one sample in a study of T cells in Graves' hyperthyroidism and ophthalmopathy. TCRdb independently ran MiXCR on the multiplex PCR reads; one entry per CDR3 protein. This table has about 480,000 distinct CDR3 sequences, around 22% appearing once. Material: blood. These receptors were taken from a woman under 40 with Graves' ophthalmopathy. Both conserved end residues are part of each CDR3. D genes are given only for firm matches. Expanded clones get a size class; other rows say once, few or many, or leave the size out.

clone_size: many
v_call: TRBV28
d_call: .
j_call: TRBJ2-5
cdr3_aa: CASSGSTLRETQYF
cdr3_nt: TGTGCCAGCAGTGGCAGCACACTGAGGGAGACCCAGTACTTC

clone_size: .
v_call: TRBV7-2
d_call: .
j_call: TRBJ2-7
cdr3_aa: CASSLAVRNEQYF
cdr3_nt: TGTGCCAGCAGCTTAGCGGTTAGAAACGAGCAGTACTTC

clone_size: .
v_call: TRBV12-3/TRBV12-4
d_call: .
j_call: TRBJ1-6
cdr3_aa: CASSSGQGLTSPLHF
cdr3_nt: TGTGCCAGCAGTTCCGGGCAGGGGTTAACTTCACCCCTCCACTTT

clone_size: .
v_call: TRBV11-2
d_call: TRBD1
j_call: TRBJ2-2
cdr3_aa: CASSVRTGALTGELFF
cdr3_nt: TGTGCCAGCAGCGTCCGGACAGGGGCGCTCACCGGGGAGCTGTTTTTT

clone_size: many
v_call: TRBV12-3/TRBV12-4
d_call: .
j_call: TRBJ1-3
cdr3_aa: CASRSPSGNTIYF
cdr3_nt: TGTGCCAGCAGGTCTCCTTCTGGAAACACCATATATTTT

clone_size: .
v_call: TRBV6-1
d_call: .
j_call: TRBJ1-5
cdr3_aa: CASIQDPSNQPQHF
cdr3_nt: TGTGCCAGCATACAGGACCCCAGCAATCAGCCCCAGCATTTT

clone_size: many
v_call: TRBV24-1
d_call: .
j_call: TRBJ1-2
cdr3_aa: CATSDEGSNYGYTF
cdr3_nt: TGTGCCACCAGTGATGAGGGGAGCAACTATGGCTACACCTTC

clone_size: many
v_call: TRBV11-2
d_call: .
j_call: TRBJ1-1
cdr3_aa: CASSLQIMNTEAFF
cdr3_nt: TGTGCCAGCAGCTTACAGATCATGAACACTGAAGCTTTCTTT

clone_size: .
v_call: TRBV6-5
d_call: TRBD1
j_call: TRBJ1-2
cdr3_aa: CASSSAAGGDPNYGYTF
cdr3_nt: TGTGCCAGCAGTTCCGCGGCAGGGGGGGATCCTAACTATGGCTACACCTTC

clone_size: few
v_call: TRBV19
d_call: TRBD2
j_call: TRBJ2-2
cdr3_aa: CASSRSGGADTGELFF
cdr3_nt: TGTGCCAGTAGTAGAAGCGGGGGGGCTGACACCGGGGAGCTGTTTTTT

clone_size: many
v_call: TRBV25-1
d_call: .
j_call: TRBJ2-6
cdr3_aa: CASSEAFSGANVLTF
cdr3_nt: TGTGCCAGCAGTGAGGCTTTCTCTGGGGCCAACGTCCTGACTTTC

clone_size: many
v_call: TRBV28
d_call: .
j_call: TRBJ1-1
cdr3_aa: CASSPWTEMNTEAFF
cdr3_nt: TGTGCCAGCAGTCCATGGACGGAGATGAACACTGAAGCTTTCTTT

clone_size: .
v_call: TRBV9
d_call: .
j_call: TRBJ1-1
cdr3_aa: CASSVSGGLGTEAFF
cdr3_nt: TGTGCCAGCAGCGTATCGGGGGGCTTAGGAACTGAAGCTTTCTTT

clone_size: few
v_call: TRBV6-4
d_call: .
j_call: TRBJ2-7
cdr3_aa: CASSEGGREQYF
cdr3_nt: TGTGCCAGCAGTGAAGGGGGTCGCGAGCAGTACTTC

clone_size: .
v_call: TRBV11-1
d_call: TRBD1
j_call: TRBJ2-7
cdr3_aa: CASSLEQGRTTYEQYF
cdr3_nt: TGTGCCAGCAGCTTAGAACAGGGGCGAACCACCTACGAGCAGTACTTC

clone_size: many
v_call: TRBV20-1
d_call: .
j_call: TRBJ1-2
cdr3_aa: CSAAGSRGYGYTF
cdr3_nt: TGCAGTGCGGCTGGCTCCAGGGGCTATGGCTACACCTTC

clone_size: many
v_call: TRBV28
d_call: TRBD1
j_call: TRBJ2-5
cdr3_aa: CASSYTGRGQETQYF
cdr3_nt: TGTGCCAGCAGTTATACGGGCAGGGGGCAAGAGACCCAGTACTTC

clone_size: few
v_call: TRBV6-1
d_call: .
j_call: TRBJ2-5
cdr3_aa: CASTKPDTETQYF
cdr3_nt: TGTGCCAGCACCAAACCGGACACGGAGACCCAGTACTTC

clone_size: many
v_call: TRBV6-5
d_call: .
j_call: TRBJ1-4
cdr3_aa: CASSYSRSTNEKLFF
cdr3_nt: TGTGCCAGCAGTTACTCAAGGAGTACTAATGAAAAACTGTTTTTT

clone_size: .
v_call: TRBV6-5
d_call: .
j_call: TRBJ2-2
cdr3_aa: CASSYFDAPGELFF
cdr3_nt: TGTGCCAGCAGTTACTTTGACGCCCCCGGGGAGCTGTTTTTT

clone_size: once
v_call: TRBV6-5
d_call: TRBD2
j_call: TRBJ2-7
cdr3_aa: CASSYYSGNAYEQYF
cdr3_nt: TGTGCCAGCAGTTACTACAGCGGGAACGCCTACGAGCAGTACTTC

clone_size: many
v_call: TRBV19
d_call: TRBD1
j_call: TRBJ2-7
cdr3_aa: CASRTGDDEQYF
cdr3_nt: TGTGCCAGCAGGACAGGGGACGACGAGCAGTACTTC

clone_size: many
v_call: TRBV13
d_call: .
j_call: TRBJ2-7
cdr3_aa: CASSRRDTTYEQYF
cdr3_nt: TGTGCCAGCAGTCGCCGGGACACTACCTACGAGCAGTACTTC

clone_size: many
v_call: TRBV2
d_call: .
j_call: TRBJ2-7
cdr3_aa: CASTTWDPLYEQYF
cdr3_nt: TGTGCCAGCACGACCTGGGATCCACTCTACGAGCAGTACTTC

clone_size: .
v_call: TRBV6-1
d_call: .
j_call: TRBJ1-1
cdr3_aa: CASQPGHLNTEAFF
cdr3_nt: TGTGCCAGCCAGCCGGGACATCTGAACACTGAAGCTTTCTTT

clone_size: few
v_call: TRBV4-1
d_call: .
j_call: TRBJ1-2
cdr3_aa: CASSTTGITYGYTF
cdr3_nt: TGCGCCAGCAGCACAACAGGGATTACCTATGGCTACACCTTC

clone_size: .
v_call: TRBV30
d_call: .
j_call: TRBJ2-2
cdr3_aa: CAWRTGRTGELFF
cdr3_nt: TGTGCCTGGAGGACAGGGAGGACCGGGGAGCTGTTTTTT

clone_size: many
v_call: TRBV2
d_call: .
j_call: TRBJ1-3
cdr3_aa: CASSPDRRNTIYF
cdr3_nt: TGTGCCAGCAGTCCGGACAGAAGAAACACCATATATTTT

clone_size: .
v_call: TRBV2
d_call: .
j_call: TRBJ2-1
cdr3_aa: CATGLILLDEQFF
cdr3_nt: TGTGCCACCGGACTTATCCTTCTTGATGAGCAGTTCTTC

clone_size: many
v_call: TRBV5-1
d_call: .
j_call: TRBJ1-6
cdr3_aa: CASSLVTLQNYNSPLHF
cdr3_nt: TGCGCCAGCAGCTTGGTTACTCTACAGAACTATAATTCACCCCTCCACTTT

clone_size: .
v_call: TRBV19
d_call: TRBD1
j_call: TRBJ1-3
cdr3_aa: CATHPGDRGSGNTIYF
cdr3_nt: TGTGCCACCCACCCCGGAGACAGGGGCTCTGGAAACACCATATATTTT

clone_size: .
v_call: TRBV12-3/TRBV12-4
d_call: .
j_call: TRBJ1-5
cdr3_aa: CASSTGGGGSNQPQHF
cdr3_nt: TGTGCCAGCAGTACCGGCGGGGGCGGGAGCAATCAGCCCCAGCATTTT

clone_size: .
v_call: TRBV7-6
d_call: TRBD1
j_call: TRBJ2-5
cdr3_aa: CASSTGSTGEETQYF
cdr3_nt: TGTGCCAGCAGCACAGGATCGACAGGGGAAGAGACCCAGTACTTC

clone_size: many
v_call: TRBV20-1
d_call: .
j_call: TRBJ1-5
cdr3_aa: CSARDRPEGPQHF
cdr3_nt: TGCAGTGCTAGAGACAGGCCCGAAGGGCCCCAGCATTTT

clone_size: many
v_call: TRBV7-6
d_call: TRBD2
j_call: TRBJ2-5
cdr3_aa: CASSLVLAGRETQYF
cdr3_nt: TGTGCCAGCAGCTTAGTTCTAGCGGGGCGGGAGACCCAGTACTTC

clone_size: many
v_call: TRBV6-2/TRBV6-3
d_call: TRBD2
j_call: TRBJ2-4
cdr3_aa: CASSRGLEDIQYF
cdr3_nt: TGTGCCAGCAGCCGGGGACTAGAGGACATTCAGTACTTC

clone_size: few
v_call: TRBV7-2
d_call: TRBD2
j_call: TRBJ2-7
cdr3_aa: CASSLGLLAGEYEQYF
cdr3_nt: TGTGCCAGCAGCTTAGGGTTACTAGCGGGAGAATACGAGCAGTACTTC

clone_size: few
v_call: TRBV7-2
d_call: .
j_call: TRBJ1-1
cdr3_aa: CASSSRGGKVIEAFF
cdr3_nt: TGTGCCAGCAGCTCTAGGGGAGGGAAAGTTATTGAAGCTTTCTTT

clone_size: .
v_call: TRBV12-3/TRBV12-4
d_call: TRBD2
j_call: TRBJ2-7
cdr3_aa: CASSLVGSGREYF
cdr3_nt: TGTGCCAGCAGCCTCGTGGGGAGCGGGAGGGAGTACTTC

clone_size: many
v_call: TRBV6-2/TRBV6-3
d_call: TRBD1
j_call: TRBJ1-1
cdr3_aa: CASSYSWDRVTDTEAFF
cdr3_nt: TGTGCCAGCAGTTACTCTTGGGACAGGGTTACGGACACTGAAGCTTTCTTT

clone_size: few
v_call: TRBV12-3/TRBV12-4
d_call: TRBD2
j_call: TRBJ2-7
cdr3_aa: CASSMSGTSAYEQYF
cdr3_nt: TGTGCCAGCAGTATGTCCGGGACTAGCGCCTACGAGCAGTACTTC

clone_size: many
v_call: TRBV9
d_call: .
j_call: TRBJ2-7
cdr3_aa: CASSVGGLGEQYF
cdr3_nt: TGTGCCAGCAGCGTAGGGGGATTGGGCGAGCAGTACTTC

clone_size: many
v_call: TRBV6-1
d_call: TRBD1
j_call: TRBJ2-7
cdr3_aa: CASSGTGTARSWEQYF
cdr3_nt: TGTGCCAGCAGTGGGACCGGGACAGCACGTTCGTGGGAGCAGTACTTC

clone_size: many
v_call: TRBV5-1
d_call: .
j_call: TRBJ1-3
cdr3_aa: CASSPTTLSGNTIYF
cdr3_nt: TGCGCCAGCAGCCCGACGACTCTCTCTGGAAACACCATATATTTT

clone_size: many
v_call: TRBV28
d_call: .
j_call: TRBJ1-2
cdr3_aa: CASSLGDLLYTF
cdr3_nt: TGTGCCAGCAGTTTAGGGGATCTACTCTACACCTTC

clone_size: .
v_call: TRBV28
d_call: .
j_call: TRBJ1-2
cdr3_aa: CASSRTGLRAYGYTF
cdr3_nt: TGTGCCAGCAGTCGCACAGGGCTCCGGGCCTATGGCTACACCTTC

clone_size: many
v_call: TRBV29-1
d_call: .
j_call: TRBJ2-7
cdr3_aa: CSVEGQGRPYEQYF
cdr3_nt: TGCAGCGTTGAAGGCCAGGGGCGACCCTACGAGCAGTACTTC

clone_size: .
v_call: TRBV3-1
d_call: .
j_call: TRBJ1-5
cdr3_aa: CASSQVAGDQPQHF
cdr3_nt: TGTGCCAGCAGCCAAGTGGCAGGGGATCAGCCCCAGCATTTT

clone_size: .
v_call: TRBV14
d_call: .
j_call: TRBJ1-1
cdr3_aa: CASSPLSGANTEAFF
cdr3_nt: TGTGCCAGCAGCCCTTTGTCGGGGGCGAACACTGAAGCTTTCTTT

clone_size: many
v_call: TRBV24-1
d_call: TRBD1
j_call: TRBJ2-7
cdr3_aa: CATSPAGQGIYEQYF
cdr3_nt: TGTGCCACCAGCCCCGCAGGACAGGGGATTTACGAGCAGTACTTC

clone_size: .
v_call: TRBV19
d_call: .
j_call: TRBJ2-7
cdr3_aa: CASNVAGNEQYF
cdr3_nt: TGTGCCAGTAATGTTGCGGGCAACGAGCAGTACTTC

clone_size: .
v_call: TRBV4-1
d_call: .
j_call: TRBJ2-2
cdr3_aa: CASSQGDYRGRSGGELFF
cdr3_nt: TGCGCCAGCAGCCAAGGGGACTACAGGGGCCGCTCGGGCGGGGAGCTGTTTTTT

clone_size: many
v_call: TRBV20-1
d_call: TRBD1
j_call: TRBJ1-1
cdr3_aa: CSARTGTGGTEAFF
cdr3_nt: TGCAGTGCTAGAACCGGGACAGGGGGCACTGAAGCTTTCTTT

clone_size: many
v_call: TRBV15
d_call: TRBD2
j_call: TRBJ2-5
cdr3_aa: CATSRAPREGETQYF
cdr3_nt: TGTGCCACCAGCAGGGCGCCTAGGGAGGGAGAGACCCAGTACTTC